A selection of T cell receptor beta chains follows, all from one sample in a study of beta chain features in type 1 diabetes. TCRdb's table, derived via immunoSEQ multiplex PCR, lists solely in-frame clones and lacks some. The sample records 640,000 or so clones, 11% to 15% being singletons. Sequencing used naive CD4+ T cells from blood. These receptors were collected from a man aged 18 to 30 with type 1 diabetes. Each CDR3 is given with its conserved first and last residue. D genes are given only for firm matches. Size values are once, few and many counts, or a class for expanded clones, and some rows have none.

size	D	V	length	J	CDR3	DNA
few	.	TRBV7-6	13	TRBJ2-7	CASSLSNEGEQYF	TGTGCCAGCAGCTTAAGCAATGAAGGCGAGCAGTACTTC
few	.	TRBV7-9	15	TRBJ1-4	CASSLAGTPNEKLFF	TGTGCCAGCAGCTTGGCCGGGACCCCGAATGAAAAACTGTTTTTT
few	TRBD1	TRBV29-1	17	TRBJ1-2	CSVARSRGLTSGYGYTF	TGCAGCGTTGCGAGGAGCAGGGGGTTGACTTCGGGCTATGGCTACACCTTC
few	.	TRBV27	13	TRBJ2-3	CASRGFSTDTQYF	TGTGCCAGCAGGGGCTTCAGCACAGATACGCAGTATTTT
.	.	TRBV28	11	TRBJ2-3	CASSYRERQYF	TGTGCCAGCAGTTACCGGGAGAGGCAGTATTTT
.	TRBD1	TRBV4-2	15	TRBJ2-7	CASSQELGTGSEQYF	TGTGCCAGCAGCCAAGAGTTAGGGACAGGGTCCGAGCAGTACTTC
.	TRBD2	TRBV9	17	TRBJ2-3	CASSVATGAGGPDTQYF	TGTGCCAGCAGCGTAGCTACGGGAGCGGGGGGGCCAGATACGCAGTATTTT
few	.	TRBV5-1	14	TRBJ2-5	CASSLVAGRETQYF	TGCGCCAGCAGCTTGGTTGCGGGAAGAGAGACCCAGTACTTC
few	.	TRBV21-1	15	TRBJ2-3	CASSKEGRSTDTQYF	TGTGCCAGCAGCAAAGAGGGTCGGAGCACAGATACGCAGTATTTT
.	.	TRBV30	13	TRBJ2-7	CAWSRRQVDEQYF	TGTGCCTGGAGTAGACGGCAGGTCGACGAGCAGTACTTC
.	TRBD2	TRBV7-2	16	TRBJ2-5	CASSLRLAGGRETQYF	TGTGCCAGCAGCTTAAGACTAGCGGGAGGCCGGGAGACCCAGTACTTC
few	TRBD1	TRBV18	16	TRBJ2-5	CASSPTGTDSGETQYF	TGTGCCAGCTCACCAACGGGGACAGACTCGGGGGAGACCCAGTACTTC
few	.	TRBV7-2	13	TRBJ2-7	CASSFSSSYEQYF	TGTGCCAGCAGCTTTAGTAGCTCCTACGAGCAGTACTTC
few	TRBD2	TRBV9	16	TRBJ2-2	CASSPWSSGSPGELFF	TGTGCCAGCAGCCCCTGGTCTAGCGGGAGCCCCGGGGAGCTGTTTTTT
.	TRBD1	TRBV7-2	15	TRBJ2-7	CASSPAGTGSYEQYF	TGTGCCAGCAGCCCGGCCGGGACAGGCTCCTACGAGCAGTACTTC
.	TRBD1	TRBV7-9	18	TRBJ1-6	CASTLQGGKDSYNSPLHF	TGTGCCAGCACTTTACAAGGGGGCAAGGACTCCTATAATTCACCCCTCCACTTT
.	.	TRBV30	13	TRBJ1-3	CAWSVLSGNTIYF	TGTGCCTGGAGTGTACTAAGCGGAAACACCATATATTTT
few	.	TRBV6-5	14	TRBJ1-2	CASSYSRQSYGYTF	TGTGCCAGCAGTTACTCGCGACAGAGCTATGGCTACACCTTC
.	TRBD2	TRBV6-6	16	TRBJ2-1	CASSYSASGRGNEQFF	TGTGCCAGCAGTTACTCGGCCAGCGGGAGAGGCAATGAGCAGTTCTTC
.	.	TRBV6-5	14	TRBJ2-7	CASRPGTSSYEQYF	TGTGCCAGCAGGCCCGGGACTTCCTCCTACGAGCAGTACTTC
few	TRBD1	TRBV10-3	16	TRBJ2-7	CAISESLGQGVDEQYF	TGTGCCATCAGTGAGTCCCTGGGACAGGGGGTTGACGAGCAGTACTTC
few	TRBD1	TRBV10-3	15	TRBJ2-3	CAISQTGGSTDTQYF	TGTGCCATCAGTCAGACAGGGGGCAGCACAGATACGCAGTATTTT
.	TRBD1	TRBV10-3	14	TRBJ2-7	CAISATGTGDEQYF	TGTGCCATCAGTGCCACCGGGACAGGGGACGAGCAGTACTTC
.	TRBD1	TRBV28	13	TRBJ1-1	CASETGLRTEAFF	TGTGCCAGCGAGACAGGGTTGAGGACTGAAGCTTTCTTT
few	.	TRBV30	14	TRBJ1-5	CAWSVRDLGQPQHF	TGTGCCTGGAGTGTACGGGACCTGGGTCAGCCCCAGCATTTT
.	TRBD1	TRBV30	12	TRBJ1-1	CAWSGQGTEAFF	TGTGCCTGGAGTGGACAGGGAACTGAAGCTTTCTTT
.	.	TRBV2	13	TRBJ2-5	CASSGDYGQTQYF	TGTGCCAGCTCGGGGGATTATGGCCAGACCCAGTACTTC
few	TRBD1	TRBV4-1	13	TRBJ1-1	CASSSEDRAEAFF	TGCGCCAGCAGCTCCGAGGACAGGGCTGAAGCTTTCTTT
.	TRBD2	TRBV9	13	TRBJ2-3	CASSVGVAGPQYF	TGTGCCAGCAGCGTAGGGGTAGCGGGACCGCAGTATTTT
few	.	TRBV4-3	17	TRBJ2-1	CASSQDLAARTYNEQFF	TGCGCCAGCAGCCAAGATTTGGCGGCGCGGACTTACAATGAGCAGTTCTTC
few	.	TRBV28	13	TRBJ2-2	CASNPLGTGELFF	TGTGCCAGCAACCCACTAGGGACCGGGGAGCTGTTTTTT
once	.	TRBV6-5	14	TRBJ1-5	CASSYSQGGQPQHF	TGTGCCAGCAGTTACTCGCAGGGCGGGCAGCCCCAGCATTTT
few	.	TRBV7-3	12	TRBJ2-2	CASSYSNGELFF	TGTGCCAGCAGCTACTCGAACGGGGAGCTGTTTTTT
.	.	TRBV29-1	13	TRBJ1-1	CSVVPQAGTEAFF	TGCAGCGTTGTCCCTCAGGCGGGCACTGAAGCTTTCTTT
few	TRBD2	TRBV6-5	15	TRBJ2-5	CASSLVTAGGETQYF	TGTGCCAGCAGTTTGGTTACAGCGGGGGGAGAGACCCAGTACTTC
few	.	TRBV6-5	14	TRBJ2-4	CASSYSPSRNIQYF	TGTGCCAGCAGTTATTCGCCTTCGCGGAACATTCAGTACTTC
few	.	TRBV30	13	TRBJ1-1	CAWSAKGITEAFF	TGTGCCTGGAGTGCAAAAGGGATCACTGAAGCTTTCTTT
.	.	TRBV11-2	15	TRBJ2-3	CASSSSSGVTDTQYF	TGTGCCAGCAGCTCGTCGTCGGGGGTAACAGATACGCAGTATTTT
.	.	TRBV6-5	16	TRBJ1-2	CASSYSRGTANYGYTF	TGTGCCAGCAGTTACTCGAGAGGGACTGCTAACTATGGCTACACCTTC
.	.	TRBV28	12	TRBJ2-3	CASSLATDTQYF	TGTGCCAGCAGTTTGGCGACAGATACGCAGTATTTT